Sequencing of this T cell receptor beta chain was carried out in a study of cytomegalovirus exposure and HLA in healthy donors. Study-wide results and limits: A few CMV-associated chains were confirmed in vitro to be specific for CMV antigens.

PCR involved 60 Vbeta and 13 Jbeta primers. The method was immunoSEQ multiplex PCR; TCRdb's version includes in-frame clones alone and lacks a portion of them. Among about 150,000 clones listed, roughly four fifths were seen once. With V trimmed by 5 bases and J by 6 bases, 13 bases remained unmatched. Germline values: CDR1 SGHTA, CDR2 FQGNSA. The CDR3 contains 17 residues. This clone was picked up a small number of times. Its target is unknown. The material sequenced was PBMCs. The chain carries TRBV7-2 and TRBJ2-1; 10 bases agree with TRBD2. This clonotype originated in a man aged 35-49 years in good health and CMV-seropositive. The CDR3 protein is CASSLGGAGGGANEQFF. CDR3 DNA: TGTGCCAGCAGCCTTGGAGGAGCGGGAGGGGGCGCCAATGAGCAGTTCTTC. The full variable domain, completed using reference TRBV7-2 and TRBJ2-1, is GAGVSQSPSNKVTEKGKDVELRCDPISGHTALYWYRQSLGQGLEFLIYFQGNSAPDKSGLPSDRFSAERTGGSVSTLTIQRTQQEDSAVYLCASSLGGAGGGANEQFFGPGTRLTVL.